This TCR beta chain derives from a study of identical twins. The CDR3 is 13 residues long. From germline, CDR1 is SGHDT and CDR2 YYEEEE. Trimming removed 6 bases at V and 15 bases at J, with 22 bases between. TCRdb independently ran MiXCR on the 5' RACE reads; one entry per CDR3 protein. The data hold approximately 590,000 distinct CDR3 sequences, with 9.6% observed a single time. All of the donors were Caucasians in good health. The sample holds many counts of this clonotype. The same specimen was also included in a second study, on yellow fever vaccine responses in identical twins. That source adds: Twins' vaccine T cell responses were reported to seem partly convergent and partly personalized.

The receptor comes from a young woman in good health. This chain connects TRBV5-6 to TRBJ2-1; the D gene could be TRBD1 or TRBD2 (5 bases each). The specimen sequenced was PBMCs. The CDR3 nucleotides are TGTGCCAGCAAGACCTCCGACGGGACGCGAACGTTCTTC. It translates to CASKTSDGTRTFF.